This TCR beta chain was recovered during a study of blood T cell repertoires in COVID-19. Study-level information: PBMCs, B-cell-depleted T cells, or T cells provided the cDNA or gDNA that made up the material.

TCRdb keeps only in-frame clones here, not all; method: immunoSEQ multiplex PCR. Found here are roughly 360,000 clones, approximately 80% of them singletons; the top ten hold 1.1%. Germline V gene sequence: CDR1 KGHSH, CDR2 LQKENI. The CDR3 spans 13 residues. The germline V and J ends were trimmed by 1 base and 6 bases, with 7 bases remaining between them. This receptor was obtained from a human donor with acute or convalescent COVID-19. The donor label of this sample is uncertain. This chain joins TRBV18 and TRBJ2-4, with no clear D. The sequenced sample was peripheral blood. CDR3 in amino acids: CASSPQAPNIQYF. CDR3 bases: TGTGCCAGCTCACCACAAGCACCAAACATTCAGTACTTC. Complete variable domain (other parts from reference TRBV18 and TRBJ2-4): NAGVMQNPRHLVRRRGQEARLRCSPMKGHSHVYWYRQLPEEGLKFMVYLQKENIIDESGMPKERFSAEFPKEGPSILRIQQVVRGDSAAYFCASSPQAPNIQYFGAGTRLSVL.